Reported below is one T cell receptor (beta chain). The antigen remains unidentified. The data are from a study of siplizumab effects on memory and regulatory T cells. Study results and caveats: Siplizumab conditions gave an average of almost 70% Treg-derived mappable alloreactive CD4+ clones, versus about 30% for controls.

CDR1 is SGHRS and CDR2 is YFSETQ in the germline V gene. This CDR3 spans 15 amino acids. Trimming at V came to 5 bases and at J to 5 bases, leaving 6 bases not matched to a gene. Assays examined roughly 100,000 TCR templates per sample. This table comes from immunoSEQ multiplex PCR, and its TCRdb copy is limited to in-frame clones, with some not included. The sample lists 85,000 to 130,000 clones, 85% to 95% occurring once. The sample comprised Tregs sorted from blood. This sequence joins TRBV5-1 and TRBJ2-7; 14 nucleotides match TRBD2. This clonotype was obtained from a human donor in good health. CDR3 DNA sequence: TGCGCCAGCAGTAAACGACTAGCGGGAGGGGACGAGCAGTACTTC. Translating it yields CASSKRLAGGDEQYF. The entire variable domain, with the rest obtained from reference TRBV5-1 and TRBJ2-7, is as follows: KAGVTQTPRYLIKTRGQQVTLSCSPISGHRSVSWYQQTPGQGLQFLFEYFSETQRNKGNFPGRFSGRQFSNSRSEMNVSTLELGDSALYLCASSKRLAGGDEQYFGPGTRLTVT.